These 2 T cell receptor beta chains share one sample of origin, sequenced in a study of T cell repertoires in cytomegalovirus infection. MiXCR was run by TCRdb on the reads, yielding one entry per CDR3 protein. Counted here are a few hundred thousand distinct CDR3 sequences, about 44% occurring once; the ten biggest clones make up around 45%. What these receptors recognize is not known. The material sequenced was cultured PBMCs, taken from culture after CMV antigen stimulation. The receptor source for this set is a human donor in good health (CMV status not recorded). Some clones in this sample may be carry-over from other donors' samples.

The rearrangement links TRBV11-2 to TRBJ2-1; 8 bases line up with TRBD1. The CDR3 consists of 13 residues. V lost 5 bases to trimming and J lost 6 bases; unmatched junction nucleotides: 3. CDR1 is SGHAT, CDR2 FQNNGV, per germline. The CDR3 region is CASSKDRANEQFF. For the CDR3, the DNA is TGTGCCAGCAGCAAGGACAGGGCCAATGAGCAGTTCTTC.

This clonotype has more than one count but fewer than ten. V is TRBV7-2 and J is TRBJ2-3; D ambiguous. The CDR3 is 14 residues long. Germline lookup yields CDR1 SGHTA and CDR2 FQGNSA. V lost 5 bases and J 7 bases, leaving 16 bases between the germline ends. CDR3 in amino acids: CASSILLRDNTQYF. In DNA form, the CDR3 reads TGTGCCAGCAGCATTTTGTTACGCGATAATACGCAGTATTTT.